This TCR beta chain was sequenced for a study of cytomegalovirus exposure and HLA in healthy donors. Study details: Findings of an earlier analysis included over 95 million unique TCR beta sequences from some 190 million T cells.

The CDR3 spans 15 residues. Germline CDR1 GTSNPN, CDR2 SVGIG (reference sequence). V lost 0 bases, J lost 2 bases, and 2 bases stayed unmatched. Study-wide results and caveats: TCR beta sequences numbering around 15,000 were associated with HLA alleles at 0.05 false discovery rate in a later analysis.

Concerning this clone: Its antigen is as yet unknown.

The PCR made use of 60 Vbeta and 13 Jbeta primers. Measured with immunoSEQ multiplex PCR; TCRdb has only the in-frame clones, and not every one. Listed are approximately 120,000 clones; 2.5% to 3% falls within the top ten. V usage is TRBV30 and J usage is TRBJ1-5; 9 nucleotides align to TRBD1. The sample taken for sequencing was PBMCs. This TCR came from a man aged 30 to 39 in good health and CMV-seronegative. The CDR3 loop is CAWSVGDRGNQPQHF. DNA of the CDR3: TGTGCCTGGAGTGTAGGGGACAGGGGCAATCAGCCCCAGCATTTT.